This TCR beta chain stems from a study of blood T cells in healthy people across ages (dated by TCRdb to between 2014 and 2017). For context, the study as a whole: In model experiments, template switching captured about one uniquely barcoded TCR beta cDNA molecule for every two T cells. To avoid experimental bias, donors of different ages were spread randomly across the sequencing lanes. To track age-related changes in TCR beta repertoire diversity, the study relied on deep sequencing normalized with unique cDNA molecular identifiers. Four age groups were formed from the donors: young (average about 15 years), middle-aged (just under 40), aged (approximately 60) and long-lived (around 82). Two additional independent replicas of 1 million unique cDNA reads from the same blood draw were analyzed for two donors (one aged 18 to 30 and one aged 80 or older). What the study reported, not specific to this receptor: Compared with the aged group, the long-lived group had more naive CD4+ T cells, fewer expanded clones and increased TCR diversity, a pattern suggesting age selection. There was a strong correlation between observed TCR beta diversity and the percentage of naive T cells measured by flow cytometry. Because the CMV infection status of the donors was unknown, age-related changes in expanded clonotypes may potentially have been confounded. Since profiling was done on bulk unsorted PBMCs, naive and antigen-experienced compartments could not be conclusively compared. As age increased, observed TCR beta diversity per million T cells dropped in a roughly linear way, and a significant reduction was already evident by age roughly 40. Estimates of total diversity based on one million sequenced T cells were regarded as lower bounds and as underestimates.

Turning to this clonotype: It lacks a known antigen. At one end the junction does not follow the germline gene, possibly because of a read error.

Systemically healthy Caucasian individuals from Russia, some 38 in total and aged 6 to 90 years, were included as donors. About 9.6 milliliters of peripheral blood were collected from each donor into EDTA-treated Vacutainer tubes. PBMCs were isolated by Ficoll-Paque density-gradient centrifugation, with at least 7 million obtained per sample. Total RNA, at least 6 micrograms per sample, was extracted from PBMCs with Trizol reagent. For every donor, an aliquot of PBMCs went through flow cytometry to measure the percentages of naive CD45RAhigh/CD27high T cells. Via the germline V gene (reference sequence), CDR1 is DFQATT and CDR2 SNEGSKA. The cysteine opens and the phenylalanine closes a CDR3 of 14 amino acids. Of all the DNA, just the CDR3 is kept, 42 bases in frame from base 1. Libraries were made using 5' RACE. These reads were obtained on an Illumina HiSeq 2500. A second roughly 7 to 11 cycle PCR used a sample-barcoded 5' primer and a J-beta primer mix. A template-switch 5' adaptor carrying 12 random nucleotides introduced a unique molecular identifier onto each TCR beta cDNA molecule. Each sample yielded at least 2.5 million CDR3-containing paired-end reads. First-strand cDNA was synthesized from all RNA with the Mint cDNA synthesis kit, primed by a TRBC-specific oligonucleotide. Following uracil-DNA glycosylase treatment, all cDNA underwent a first 18-cycle PCR with the universal primers M1SS and BC2_uni_R. Concerning the study's data processing: For normalization, 1 million high-quality reads were randomly selected from each sample, with every read carrying a distinct molecular identifier. Reads sharing molecular identifiers were discarded rather than binned into consensus sequences. MiTCR, set to a Q25 quality threshold and the strictest error-elimination algorithm, was used for CDR3 identification, clonotype clustering and error correction. A nonparametric unseen species model using Euler transformation provided a lower-bound estimate of total TCR beta diversity. TCRdb ran its own pipeline on the public reads, namely fastp trimming at Q25 and MiXCR clone calling, and kept in-frame beta chains. Here each entry gathers all rows of one CDR3 protein and keeps the most common genes and DNA. Clone size and V and J calls follow TCRdb, not the original study. The table for this sample lists about 640,000 distinct CDR3 sequences; approximately 59% of them were counted only once. The ten largest clones take up approximately 37% of the sample.

The TCR originated in a man aged 55-75 years in good health. The sequence joins TRBV20-1 to TRBJ1-2; matching of 5 bases hints at TRBD1 as the D gene. Sample: blood. CDR3 reads: CGASIGAGGYGYTF. The base sequence is TGCGGTGCTAGCATCGGGGCCGGAGGGTATGGCTACACCTTC.